This is a list of T cell receptor beta chains from one sample in a study of CD8+ T cells in alopecia areata. The table came from immunoSEQ multiplex PCR; TCRdb's copy has only in-frame clones and leaves some out. The sample records some 170,000 clones, about 54% being singletons. The sequences come from CD4+ T cells sorted from blood, collected at approximately week 56, from a patient treated with tofacitinib. The origin of the receptors is a human donor with alopecia areata. Both conserved end residues are part of each CDR3. D genes are given only for firm matches. Rows give clone size only sometimes, using once, few, many, or a class for an expanded clone.

j_gene,abundance,d_gene,v_gene,CDR3nt,CDR3aa
TRBJ1-6,NA,TRBD1,TRBV10-3,TGTGCCATCAGTGCTCAGGGGGCTGAGAATTCACCCCTCCACTTT,CAISAQGAENSPLHF
TRBJ2-5,NA,TRBD2,TRBV30,TGTGCCTGGAGTAAGAATAGCGGGGGGTACCAAGAGACCCAGTACTTC,CAWSKNSGGYQETQYF
TRBJ2-4,NA,NA,TRBV12-5,TGTGCTAGTGGTTTGGTACTGCAATCGGGATTGTACTTC,CASGLVLQSGLYF
TRBJ1-2,NA,NA,TRBV14,TGTGCCAGCAGCCAAGACAGGTTGAGCTACACCTTC,CASSQDRLSYTF
TRBJ1-2,NA,TRBD1,TRBV4-2,TGTGCCAGCAGCCAAAGGCAAGGGGGCTCGGATGGTGGCTACACCTTC,CASSQRQGGSDGGYTF
TRBJ1-5,NA,NA,TRBV29-1,TGCAGCGTTGAGCAGGGTCAGGGTCAGCCCCAGCATTTT,CSVEQGQGQPQHF
TRBJ1-2,NA,NA,TRBV28,TGTGCCAGCAGTCATCGAGGCCCCTATGGCTACACCTTC,CASSHRGPYGYTF
TRBJ1-2,NA,TRBD1,TRBV18,TGTGCCAGCTCGCTTGAACAGGGGGCGAACTATGGCTACACCTTC,CASSLEQGANYGYTF
TRBJ1-3,NA,NA,TRBV29-1,TGCACTCACGAGGGAAACACCATATATTTT,CTHEGNTIYF
TRBJ2-7,NA,TRBD1,TRBV6-5,TGTGCCAGCAGGACAGGGGGAGCTTCATACGAGCAGTACTTC,CASRTGGASYEQYF
TRBJ1-3,NA,TRBD1,TRBV30,TGTGCCTGGAGTCACAACAGGGGACCTGGAAACACCATATATTTT,CAWSHNRGPGNTIYF
TRBJ1-1,NA,NA,TRBV19,TGTGCCAGTAGTCCCTTCCAGGGCACTGAAGCTTTCTTT,CASSPFQGTEAFF
TRBJ2-5,NA,NA,TRBV9,TGTGCCAGCAGCGTAGCTCATCCCCAAGAGACCCAGTACTTC,CASSVAHPQETQYF
TRBJ2-4,NA,NA,TRBV19,TGTGCCAGTAGTCCCCAAGGGGGGACATCCATGGGGCTTCAGTACTTC,CASSPQGGTSMGLQYF
TRBJ1-5,NA,NA,TRBV29-1,TGCAGCGTTCTCTGGGGCAATCAGCCCCAGCATTTT,CSVLWGNQPQHF
TRBJ2-5,few,NA,TRBV29-1,TGCAGCGTTGAGGCTAGTCACCAAGAGACCCAGTACTTC,CSVEASHQETQYF
TRBJ1-2,NA,TRBD1,TRBV7-9,TGTGCCAGCAGCCCAGACAGGGGGAGGATCTATGGCTACACCTTC,CASSPDRGRIYGYTF
TRBJ2-7,NA,TRBD1,TRBV7-9,TGTGCCAGCAGCCCAGGACAGGGTACCTACGAGCAGTACTTC,CASSPGQGTYEQYF
TRBJ2-4,NA,NA,TRBV4-1,TGCGCCAGCAGCCAACTCCAACTAGCCAAAAACATTCAGTACTTC,CASSQLQLAKNIQYF
TRBJ2-3,NA,NA,TRBV27,TGTGCCAGCAGTTTAATCGGCAGACCCCAAGCTACGCAGTATTTT,CASSLIGRPQATQYF
TRBJ2-1,few,TRBD1,TRBV5-6,TGTGCCAGCAGCACTGAAGCTTCCCGGGACAGGGGGCGTTTAAGGCAGTTCTTC,CASSTEASRDRGRLRQFF
TRBJ2-1,NA,TRBD2,TRBV23-1,TGCGCCAGCAGTCAATTTGCTAGCGGGGGGGTTTCCTCCTACAATGAGCAGTTCTTC,CASSQFASGGVSSYNEQFF
TRBJ1-5,NA,NA,TRBV6-1,TGTGCCAGCAGGGGCAGCCAAAGGAGCAATCAGCCCCAGCATTTT,CASRGSQRSNQPQHF
TRBJ1-6,few,NA,TRBV25-1,TGTGCCAGCAGAGCCTCCGGGACAAATAATTCACCCCTCCACTTT,CASRASGTNNSPLHF
TRBJ2-3,NA,NA,TRBV7-7,TGTGCCAGCAGCTTGGGGACTTTCACAGATACGCAGTATTTT,CASSLGTFTDTQYF
TRBJ2-7,NA,NA,TRBV30,TGTGCCGGGGGGGGACAGTACTCCTACGAGCAGTACTTC,CAGGGQYSYEQYF
TRBJ1-1,NA,NA,TRBV5-6,TGTGCCAGCAGCTTGGGACGGAGGGGCACTGAAGCTTTCTTT,CASSLGRRGTEAFF
TRBJ1-6,NA,NA,TRBV15,TGTGCCACTAGCGGGGGGAACAAGTCACCCCTCCACTTT,CATSGGNKSPLHF
TRBJ1-2,NA,NA,TRBV30,TGTGCCTGGAGTGGCGGGGGGTATGGCTACACCTTC,CAWSGGGYGYTF
TRBJ1-1,NA,NA,TRBV2,TGTGCCAGCAGTGTGAGGAGGGAAGGGACTGAAGCTTTCTTT,CASSVRREGTEAFF
TRBJ1-1,NA,NA,TRBV29-1,TGCAGCGTTGCGTATGGTGGGACTGAAGCTTTCTTT,CSVAYGGTEAFF
TRBJ1-1,few,NA,TRBV21-1,TGTGCCAGCAGCAAAGATCTGGCAGGGACAAAAGCTTTCTTT,CASSKDLAGTKAFF
TRBJ2-4,few,NA,TRBV7-2,TGTGCCAGCAGCTTAGAGGGGCTTGACATTCAGTACTTC,CASSLEGLDIQYF
TRBJ2-5,NA,NA,TRBV9,TGTGCCAGCAGCGTAGGGGTCGCGGAAAGGGAGACCCAGTACTTC,CASSVGVAERETQYF
TRBJ2-7,NA,NA,TRBV15,TGTGCCACCAGCAGAGGGAAACAGGGCGAGCAGTACTTC,CATSRGKQGEQYF
TRBJ1-1,once,NA,TRBV4-1,TGCGCCAGCAGCCAAGATCAGGCGAGACCGACTGAAGCTTTCTTT,CASSQDQARPTEAFF
TRBJ1-4,NA,NA,TRBV6-5,TGTGCCAGCAGTAAACAGGGTCCTAATGAAAAACTGTTTTTT,CASSKQGPNEKLFF
TRBJ2-2,NA,NA,TRBV5-1,TGCGCCAGCAGCTTGGAGGGGGCCGGGGAGCTGTTTTTT,CASSLEGAGELFF
TRBJ1-6,NA,NA,TRBV29-1,TGCAGCGTTGCTCGCCCAGGGACACTGAAGTCACCCCTCCACTTT,CSVARPGTLKSPLHF
TRBJ1-5,NA,NA,TRBV5-6,TGTGCCAGCAGCCAGGGGCCACTATTACAGCCCCAGCATTTT,CASSQGPLLQPQHF
TRBJ1-2,NA,TRBD1,TRBV29-1,TGCAGCGTTGATAACAGGGGATTGAGTGGCTACACCTTC,CSVDNRGLSGYTF
TRBJ2-4,NA,TRBD1,TRBV7-8,TGTGCCAGCAGCTTAGACGACAGGGGCTCTCTAGCCAAAAACATTCAGTACTTC,CASSLDDRGSLAKNIQYF
TRBJ2-2,NA,NA,TRBV10-3,TGTGCCATCAGCGACCGGGACACCAACACCGGGGAGCTGTTTTTT,CAISDRDTNTGELFF
TRBJ2-6,medium-sized,TRBD2,TRBV7-2,TGTGCCAGCAGCGCCCGGACTAGCTCTGGGGCCAACGTCCTGACTTTC,CASSARTSSGANVLTF
TRBJ2-3,NA,NA,TRBV7-9,TGTGCCAGCAGCTTAAGACTCACTAGCACAGATACGCAGTATTTT,CASSLRLTSTDTQYF
TRBJ1-5,few,NA,TRBV27,TGTGCCAGCAGTTTTCTGGGCAATCAGCCCCAGCATTTT,CASSFLGNQPQHF
TRBJ2-7,NA,NA,TRBV7-2,TGTGCCAGCAGCTTAATGGGGGGACAATACGAGCAGTACTTC,CASSLMGGQYEQYF
TRBJ1-5,NA,TRBD1,TRBV5-1,TGCGCCAGCAGCTTACCGGGACAGGGCGCGCCTCAGCCCCAGCATTTT,CASSLPGQGAPQPQHF
TRBJ2-3,NA,NA,TRBV29-1,TGCAGCGTTGAATATGGTCAGGATACGCAGTATTTT,CSVEYGQDTQYF
TRBJ2-1,NA,NA,TRBV6-5,TGTGCCAGCAGTTCCACCCGGGTTTGGCTTGGGAATGAGCAGTTCTTC,CASSSTRVWLGNEQFF
TRBJ2-1,NA,NA,TRBV10-2,TGCGCCAGCAGGGACACTAGCTACAATGAGCAGTTCTTC,CASRDTSYNEQFF
TRBJ2-5,NA,NA,TRBV19,TGTGCCAGTAGTATCGGGGGCTGGGAGACCCAGTACTTC,CASSIGGWETQYF
TRBJ1-2,NA,NA,TRBV7-8,TGTGCCAGCAGCTTAGGGCGCGGGACCCCCCTTCTAGGCTACACCTTC,CASSLGRGTPLLGYTF
TRBJ2-7,NA,TRBD1,TRBV19,TGTGCCACCGGGACAGGTTTCTACGAGCAGTACTTC,CATGTGFYEQYF